This is a list of T cell receptor beta chains from one sample in a study of blood T cell repertoires in COVID-19. Libraries were prepared by immunoSEQ multiplex PCR; TCRdb keeps only in-frame clonotypes and omits some of them. The profile shows some 150,000 clones, approximately 86% of them singletons. The specimen was peripheral blood. All receptors derive from a woman aged 65 to 85 with acute or convalescent COVID-19. Each CDR3 is given with its conserved first and last residue. The D gene is left open where the match is weak. Clone size is shown for a subset of rows, as once, few, many or a class of expanded clone.

V gene	J gene	clone size	D gene	CDR3 DNA	CDR3 protein
TRBV4-2	TRBJ2-3	-	TRBD2	TGTGCCAGCAGCCAGACTAGCGGGGCCCGTCGGGATACGCAGTATTTT	CASSQTSGARRDTQYF
TRBV7-9	TRBJ1-1	few	TRBD1	TGTGCCAGCAGCTTGGCGACAGGGGCGCGCACTGAAGCTTTCTTT	CASSLATGARTEAFF
TRBV2	TRBJ1-1	many	TRBD1	TGTGCCAGCAGCTGGAACAGGGGCGAGAACACTGAAGCTTTCTTT	CASSWNRGENTEAFF
TRBV2	TRBJ1-1	-	-	TGTGCCAGCTCAGGTATCGGTGTGAACACTGAAGCTTTCTTT	CASSGIGVNTEAFF
TRBV9	TRBJ2-1	-	TRBD2	TGTGCCAGCAGCGTTAGCGGGGGGGCCAATGAGCAGTTCTTC	CASSVSGGANEQFF
TRBV15	TRBJ1-5	-	-	TGTGCCACCAGCAGAGGCGGGAATAGCAATCAGCCCCAGCATTTT	CATSRGGNSNQPQHF
TRBV2	TRBJ2-5	-	-	TGTGCCAGCAGTGAGAGCTCAGAGACCCAGTACTTC	CASSESSETQYF
TRBV11-2	TRBJ2-1	-	TRBD2	TGTGCCAGCAGCTTAGGTAGCGGGGGTTCCTACAATGAGCAGTTCTTC	CASSLGSGGSYNEQFF
TRBV7-9	TRBJ2-5	-	-	TGTGCCAGCAAATACTTGGGGGCGCAAGGGGAGACCCAGTACTTC	CASKYLGAQGETQYF
TRBV6-6	TRBJ2-3	-	-	TGTGCCAGCAGCCCTACCACAGATACGCAGTATTTT	CASSPTTDTQYF
TRBV9	TRBJ2-3	-	TRBD2	TGTGCCAGCAGCGTAGCTAGCGGGGGGGCCGGAGATACGCAGTATTTT	CASSVASGGAGDTQYF
TRBV7-3	TRBJ2-5	-	TRBD1	TGTGCCAGCAGCCCAGGGGGCAGGGAGACCCAGTACTTC	CASSPGGRETQYF
TRBV4-1	TRBJ2-1	once	-	TGCGCCAGCAGCCAAGATGAGGACAATGAGCAGTTCTTC	CASSQDEDNEQFF
TRBV7-6	TRBJ2-7	-	TRBD1	TGTGCCAGCAGCTTAGTTAGTGGGACAGGGGCCGGCGAGCAGTACTTC	CASSLVSGTGAGEQYF
TRBV15	TRBJ2-7	-	TRBD1	TGTGCCACCAGCGGACGACAGGGCAAGCAGTACTTC	CATSGRQGKQYF
TRBV5-5	TRBJ1-6	-	-	TGTGCCAGCAGCCCCTTAGGGGACTCTTGGAATTCACCCCTCCACTTT	CASSPLGDSWNSPLHF
TRBV6-6	TRBJ2-1	once	-	TGTGCCAGCAGTCCAGCAGCCCTTGTTCGGGTGAAAAACAATGAGCAGTTCTTC	CASSPAALVRVKNNEQFF
TRBV7-9	TRBJ2-6	-	-	TGTGCCAGCAGCTTAGGCGGGGCGGCGGCCAACGTCCTGACTTTC	CASSLGGAAANVLTF
TRBV6-6	TRBJ1-1	-	TRBD1	TGTGCCAGCAGTTGGAAGGACAGGGTCACTGAAGCTTTCTTT	CASSWKDRVTEAFF
TRBV30	TRBJ1-2	-	TRBD1	TGTGCCTGGAGTACACGGACAGGGGGCACTTATGGCTACACCTTC	CAWSTRTGGTYGYTF
TRBV5-5	TRBJ2-2	once	TRBD1	TGTGCCAGCCACACAGGGGGCCTTGGCACCGGGGAGCTGTTTTTT	CASHTGGLGTGELFF
TRBV9	TRBJ1-3	-	-	TGTGCCAGCAGCGATACAGGGACTGGAAACACCATATATTTT	CASSDTGTGNTIYF
TRBV9	TRBJ1-3	-	TRBD1	TGTGCCAGCAGCGTAGGACAGGGACTTGGAAACACCATATATTTT	CASSVGQGLGNTIYF
TRBV3-1/TRBV3-2	TRBJ1-2	-	-	TGTGCCAGCAGCCAAGATCGTCAGAACTATGGCTACACCTTC	CASSQDRQNYGYTF
TRBV7-2	TRBJ1-1	-	-	TGTGCCAGCACCTACAGTGTGAACACTGAAGCTTTCTTT	CASTYSVNTEAFF
TRBV7-2	TRBJ1-1	-	TRBD1	TGTGCCAGCAGCACAGGAGCCGGGACAGGGAACACTGAAGCTTTCTTT	CASSTGAGTGNTEAFF
TRBV5-6	TRBJ2-1	-	-	TGTGCCAGCAGCTCACAGGGTAGCAATGAGCAGTTCTTC	CASSSQGSNEQFF
TRBV29-1	TRBJ1-3	-	-	TGCAGCGCGATCTCAGACACCATATATTTT	CSAISDTIYF
TRBV19	TRBJ1-6	once	TRBD1	TGTGCCAGTAGTATGAGGCCAGGGGGATACTCCTATAATTCACCCCTCCACTTT	CASSMRPGGYSYNSPLHF
TRBV29-1	TRBJ2-1	-	TRBD2	TGCAGCGTGGGGACTAGCGGGGCCAATGAGCAGTTCTTC	CSVGTSGANEQFF
TRBV28	TRBJ1-1	-	-	TGTGCCAGCCAATCGGGGGGGCAGAGCACTGAAGCTTTCTTT	CASQSGGQSTEAFF
TRBV10-3	TRBJ2-3	-	-	TGTGCCATCAGTGCTGCAGATACGCAGTATTTT	CAISAADTQYF
TRBV11-2	TRBJ2-2	-	-	TGTGCCAGCAGCTTAAGGCCCCCAAGAACAGGGAACACCGGGGAGCTGTTTTTT	CASSLRPPRTGNTGELFF
TRBV2	TRBJ2-6	-	-	TGTGCCAGCAGTGCAGGGATCGTAGGGGCCAACGTCCTGACTTTC	CASSAGIVGANVLTF
TRBV27	TRBJ1-1	-	-	TGTGCCAGCAACGAAGAGGGGAGGACTGAAGCTTTCTTT	CASNEEGRTEAFF
TRBV18	TRBJ1-4	-	-	TGTGCCAGCTCACCAGGCAACGCTAATGAAAAACTGTTTTTT	CASSPGNANEKLFF
TRBV7-9	TRBJ1-6	once	-	TGTGCCATCCAAGATAAGACAGTATATAATTCACCCCTCCACTTT	CAIQDKTVYNSPLHF
TRBV5-6	TRBJ2-2	few	-	TGTGCCAGCAGCTTGTCCGGGGACACCGGGGAGCTGTTTTTT	CASSLSGDTGELFF
TRBV28	TRBJ1-2	-	TRBD1	TGTGCCAGCAGTTTTCGAAGCACAGGGGTCTATGGCTACACCTTC	CASSFRSTGVYGYTF
TRBV7-9	TRBJ1-2	many	TRBD1	TGTGCCAGCAGCTCCAGGGACAGGGACCCCTATGGCTACACCTTC	CASSSRDRDPYGYTF
TRBV11-2	TRBJ2-1	-	-	TGTGCCAGCAGCTTACAGGGGTACAATGAGCAGTTCTTC	CASSLQGYNEQFF
TRBV25-1	TRBJ1-1	-	-	TGTGCCAGCAGTGAGCAGGGGAAATTCCCTGAAGCTTTCTTT	CASSEQGKFPEAFF
TRBV10-3	TRBJ2-1	-	TRBD2	TGTGCCATCAGTCCACAATGGACTAGCGGGGGGGCCGAAAATGAGCAGTTCTTC	CAISPQWTSGGAENEQFF
TRBV25-1	TRBJ2-7	-	-	TGTGCCAGCAGTGATGAGTTGTTGGCCTACGAGCAGTACTTC	CASSDELLAYEQYF
TRBV6-1	TRBJ2-7	-	TRBD2	TGTGCCAGCAGTGAAACGGCCCCACTAGCGGGCTACGAGCAGTACTTC	CASSETAPLAGYEQYF
TRBV5-1	TRBJ1-5	-	TRBD1	TGCGCCAGCAGCTCCGGGACAGGGCATCAGCCCCAGCATTTT	CASSSGTGHQPQHF
TRBV6-6	TRBJ2-3	once	-	TGTGCCAGCAGTCCCTCTTTGGCGGGCGTCCTCACAGATACGCAGTATTTT	CASSPSLAGVLTDTQYF
TRBV21-1	TRBJ2-6	few	-	TGTGCCAGCAGCACCCTCGGCAGGGTGAAAGGGGCCAACGTCCTGACTTTC	CASSTLGRVKGANVLTF
TRBV3-1/TRBV3-2	TRBJ1-2	-	-	TGTGCCAGCAGCCAGGACACAGGGACCGTATATGGCTACACCTTC	CASSQDTGTVYGYTF
TRBV27	TRBJ1-6	-	TRBD1	TGTGCCAGCACCCCTGGAGGGGGCTGGAATTCACCCCTCCACTTT	CASTPGGGWNSPLHF